A selection of T cell receptor beta chains follows, all from one sample in a study of T cell responses to AZD1222 COVID-19 vaccine. Some clones are missing from TCRdb's copy, which holds only in-frame ones; the method was immunoSEQ multiplex PCR. The sample consists of about 120,000 clones, around 94% of them appearing once. Here the sequenced sample was peripheral blood, taken on day 0 of AZD1222 vaccination. These receptors came from an adult in good health. The CDR3 runs from the conserved cysteine through the conserved F or W. A D gene is named only where the DNA matches it firmly. Where a row states a size, it is once, few, many or the class of an expanded clone; other rows omit it.

j_call: TRBJ2-3
v_call: TRBV7-2
d_call: NA
clone_size: NA
cdr3_length: 14
cdr3_aa: CASSFGPSTDTQYF
cdr3_nt: TGTGCCAGCAGCTTCGGGCCCAGCACAGATACGCAGTATTTT

j_call: TRBJ1-6
v_call: TRBV7-8
d_call: NA
clone_size: NA
cdr3_length: 18
cdr3_aa: CASSLTAGALKYNSPLHF
cdr3_nt: TGTGCCAGCAGCCTCACTGCGGGGGCGCTTAAATATAATTCACCCCTCCACTTT

j_call: TRBJ2-3
v_call: TRBV18
d_call: NA
clone_size: NA
cdr3_length: 13
cdr3_aa: CASSPVALDTQYF
cdr3_nt: TGTGCCAGCTCACCCGTAGCGTTGGATACGCAGTATTTT

j_call: TRBJ1-1
v_call: TRBV20-1
d_call: TRBD1
clone_size: NA
cdr3_length: 11
cdr3_aa: CSAPRDREAFF
cdr3_nt: TGCAGTGCGCCCCGGGACAGGGAAGCTTTCTTT

j_call: TRBJ2-1
v_call: TRBV7-9
d_call: NA
clone_size: NA
cdr3_length: 16
cdr3_aa: CASSLFVGSSYNEQFF
cdr3_nt: TGTGCCAGCAGCTTATTTGTCGGGAGCTCCTACAATGAGCAGTTCTTC

j_call: TRBJ2-7
v_call: TRBV12-5
d_call: TRBD2
clone_size: NA
cdr3_length: 15
cdr3_aa: CASGLNSGAASEQYF
cdr3_nt: TGTGCTAGTGGGCTCAATAGCGGGGCGGCCTCCGAGCAGTACTTC

j_call: TRBJ2-3
v_call: TRBV28
d_call: TRBD2
clone_size: once
cdr3_length: 15
cdr3_aa: CASSLAGGLPDTQYF
cdr3_nt: TGTGCCAGCAGTTTAGCGGGAGGCCTTCCAGATACGCAGTATTTT

j_call: TRBJ2-7
v_call: TRBV2
d_call: TRBD2
clone_size: NA
cdr3_length: 12
cdr3_aa: CASGGVEYEQYF
cdr3_nt: TGTGCCAGCGGGGGGGTAGAGTACGAGCAGTACTTC

j_call: TRBJ1-2
v_call: TRBV11-2
d_call: NA
clone_size: NA
cdr3_length: 12
cdr3_aa: CASSPTGEGYTF
cdr3_nt: TGTGCCAGCAGCCCCACCGGAGAGGGCTACACCTTC

j_call: TRBJ2-7
v_call: TRBV4-1
d_call: TRBD2
clone_size: NA
cdr3_length: 16
cdr3_aa: CASSQDKSGGRYEQYF
cdr3_nt: TGCGCCAGCAGCCAAGATAAGTCGGGAGGGCGCTACGAGCAGTACTTC

j_call: TRBJ1-5
v_call: TRBV7-2
d_call: NA
clone_size: NA
cdr3_length: 17
cdr3_aa: CASSPLTGVGSNQPQHF
cdr3_nt: TGTGCCAGCAGCCCGTTAACTGGGGTCGGGAGCAATCAGCCCCAGCATTTT

j_call: TRBJ1-6
v_call: TRBV30
d_call: NA
clone_size: NA
cdr3_length: 15
cdr3_aa: CAFDYFSSYNSPLHF
cdr3_nt: TGTGCTTTCGACTATTTCAGCTCCTATAATTCACCCCTCCACTTT

j_call: TRBJ2-5
v_call: TRBV4-1
d_call: NA
clone_size: NA
cdr3_length: 13
cdr3_aa: CASSEQGRETQYF
cdr3_nt: TGCGCCAGCAGCGAACAGGGTAGGGAGACCCAGTACTTC

j_call: TRBJ1-1
v_call: TRBV2
d_call: NA
clone_size: NA
cdr3_length: 19
cdr3_aa: CASSLWDTFLTPGATEAFF
cdr3_nt: TGTGCCAGCAGTCTTTGGGACACCTTCTTAACACCTGGGGCCACTGAAGCTTTCTTT

j_call: TRBJ1-2
v_call: TRBV7-9
d_call: NA
clone_size: NA
cdr3_length: 14
cdr3_aa: CASSSIQGTYGYTF
cdr3_nt: TGTGCCAGCAGCTCCATTCAGGGGACCTATGGCTACACCTTC

j_call: TRBJ2-2
v_call: TRBV3-1/TRBV3-2
d_call: TRBD2
clone_size: NA
cdr3_length: 15
cdr3_aa: CASSLWTSGSGELFF
cdr3_nt: TGTGCCAGCAGCCTCTGGACTAGCGGGTCCGGGGAGCTGTTTTTT

j_call: TRBJ2-3
v_call: TRBV5-1
d_call: NA
clone_size: NA
cdr3_length: 15
cdr3_aa: CASSWKMGGTDTQYF
cdr3_nt: TGCGCCAGCAGCTGGAAGATGGGAGGCACAGATACGCAGTATTTT

j_call: TRBJ2-3
v_call: TRBV3-1/TRBV3-2
d_call: NA
clone_size: NA
cdr3_length: 12
cdr3_aa: CASSQGERAQYF
cdr3_nt: TGTGCCAGCAGCCAAGGGGAAAGAGCGCAGTATTTT